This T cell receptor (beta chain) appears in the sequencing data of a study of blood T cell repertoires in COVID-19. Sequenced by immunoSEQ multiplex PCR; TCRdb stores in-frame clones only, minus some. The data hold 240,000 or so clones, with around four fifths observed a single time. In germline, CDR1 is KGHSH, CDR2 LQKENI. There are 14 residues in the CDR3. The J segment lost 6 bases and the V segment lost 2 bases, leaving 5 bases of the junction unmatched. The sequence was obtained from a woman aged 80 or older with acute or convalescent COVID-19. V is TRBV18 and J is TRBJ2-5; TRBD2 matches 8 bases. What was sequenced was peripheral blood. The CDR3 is CASSPTSGPKTQYF. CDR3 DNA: TGTGCCAGCTCACCAACTAGCGGTCCGAAGACCCAGTACTTC.